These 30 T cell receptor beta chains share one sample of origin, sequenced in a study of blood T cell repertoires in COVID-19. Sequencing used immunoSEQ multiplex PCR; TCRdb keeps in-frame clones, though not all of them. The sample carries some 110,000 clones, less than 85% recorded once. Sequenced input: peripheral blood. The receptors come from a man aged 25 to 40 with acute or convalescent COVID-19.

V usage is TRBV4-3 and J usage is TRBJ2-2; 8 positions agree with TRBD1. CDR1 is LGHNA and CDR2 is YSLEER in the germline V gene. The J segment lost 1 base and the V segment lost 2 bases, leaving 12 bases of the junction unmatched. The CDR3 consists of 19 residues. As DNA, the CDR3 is TGCGCCAGCAGCCAATCTTTCACAGGGGGTCTTGGGAACACCGGGGAGCTGTTTTTT. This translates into CASSQSFTGGLGNTGELFF.

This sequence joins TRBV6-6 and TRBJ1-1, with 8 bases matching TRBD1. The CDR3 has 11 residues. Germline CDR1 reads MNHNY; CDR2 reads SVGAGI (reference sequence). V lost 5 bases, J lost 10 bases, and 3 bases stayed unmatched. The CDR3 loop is CASSVQGGAFF. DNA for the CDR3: TGTGCCAGCAGTGTACAGGGGGGAGCTTTCTTT.

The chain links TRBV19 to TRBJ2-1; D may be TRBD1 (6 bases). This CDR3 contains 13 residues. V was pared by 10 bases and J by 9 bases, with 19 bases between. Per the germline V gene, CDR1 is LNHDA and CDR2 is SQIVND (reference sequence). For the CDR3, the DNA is TGTGCCACCTCGCAGGGGATGGGTGGTGAGCAGTTCTTC. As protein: CATSQGMGGEQFF.

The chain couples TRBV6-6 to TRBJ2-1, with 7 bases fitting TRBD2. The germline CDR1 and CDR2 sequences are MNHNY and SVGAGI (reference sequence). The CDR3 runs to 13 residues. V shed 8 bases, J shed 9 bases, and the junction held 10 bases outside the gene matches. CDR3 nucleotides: TGTGCCAGCGCCTTAGGGGCGGGAGTTGAGCAGTTCTTC. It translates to CASALGAGVEQFF.

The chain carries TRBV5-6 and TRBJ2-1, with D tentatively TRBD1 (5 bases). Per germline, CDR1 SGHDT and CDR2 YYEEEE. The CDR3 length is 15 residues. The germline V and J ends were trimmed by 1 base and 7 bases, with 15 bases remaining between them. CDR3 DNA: TGTGCCAGCAGCTTGTATGTCACAGGTCGGAATGAGCAGTTCTTC. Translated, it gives CASSLYVTGRNEQFF.

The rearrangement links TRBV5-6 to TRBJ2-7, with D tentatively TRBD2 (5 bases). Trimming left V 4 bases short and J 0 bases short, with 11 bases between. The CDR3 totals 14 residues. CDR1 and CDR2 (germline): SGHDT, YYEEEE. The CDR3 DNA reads TGTGCCAGCAGCAAAGCCGGGATCTCCTACGAGCAGTACGTC. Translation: CASSKAGISYEQYV.

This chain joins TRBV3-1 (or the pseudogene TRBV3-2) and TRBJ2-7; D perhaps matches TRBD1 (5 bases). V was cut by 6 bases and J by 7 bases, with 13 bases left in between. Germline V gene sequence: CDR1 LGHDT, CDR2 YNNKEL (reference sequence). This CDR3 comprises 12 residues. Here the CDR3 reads CASSFRQLEQYF. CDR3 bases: TGTGCCAGCAGTTTCAGACAGCTTGAGCAGTACTTC.

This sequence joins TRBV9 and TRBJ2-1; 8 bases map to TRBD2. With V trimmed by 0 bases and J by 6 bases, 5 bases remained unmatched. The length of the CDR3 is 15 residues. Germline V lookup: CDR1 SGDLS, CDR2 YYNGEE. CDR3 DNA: TGTGCCAGCAGCGTAGACGGGGGGGCCTTCAATGAGCAGTTCTTC. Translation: CASSVDGGAFNEQFF.

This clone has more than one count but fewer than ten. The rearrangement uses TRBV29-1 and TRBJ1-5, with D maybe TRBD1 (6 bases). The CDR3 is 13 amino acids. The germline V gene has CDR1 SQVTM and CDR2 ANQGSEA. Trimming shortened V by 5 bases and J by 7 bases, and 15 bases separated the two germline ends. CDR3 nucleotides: TGCAGCGTTATACAGGGAGTAGGGCAGCCCCAGCATTTT. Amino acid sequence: CSVIQGVGQPQHF.

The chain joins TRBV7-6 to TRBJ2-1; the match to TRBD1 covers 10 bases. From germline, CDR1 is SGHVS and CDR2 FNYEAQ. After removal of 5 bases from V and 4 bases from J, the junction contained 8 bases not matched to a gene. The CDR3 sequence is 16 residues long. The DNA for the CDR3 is TGTGCCAGCAGCCCTGAGACAGGGGGCGATTACAATGAGCAGTTCTTC. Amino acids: CASSPETGGDYNEQFF.

The CDR3 region is CASGLDRGSKTQYF. In DNA form, the CDR3 reads TGTGCTAGTGGTTTGGACAGGGGATCAAAGACCCAGTACTTC. This sequence joins TRBV12-5 and TRBJ2-5; 7 positions agree with TRBD1. Per the germline V gene, CDR1 is LGHNT and CDR2 is FRNRAP. CDR3 size: 14 residues. Trimming at V came to 1 base and at J to 6 bases, leaving 5 bases not matched to a gene. Filled out from reference TRBV12-5 and TRBJ2-5, the complete variable domain reads DARVTQTPRHKVTEMGQEVTMRCQPILGHNTVFWYRQTMMQGLELLAYFRNRAPLDDSGMPKDRFSAEMPDATLATLKIQPSEPRDSAVYFCASGLDRGSKTQYFGPGTRLLVL.

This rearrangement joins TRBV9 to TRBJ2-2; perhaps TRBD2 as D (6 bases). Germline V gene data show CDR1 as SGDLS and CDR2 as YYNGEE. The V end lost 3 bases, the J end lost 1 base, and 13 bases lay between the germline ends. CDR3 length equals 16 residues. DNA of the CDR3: TGTGCCAGCAGCGCGCCGGGACTCGTGAACACCGGGGAGCTGTTTTTT. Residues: CASSAPGLVNTGELFF. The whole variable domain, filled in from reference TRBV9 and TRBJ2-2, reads DSGVTQTPKHLITATGQRVTLRCSPRSGDLSVYWYQQSLDQGLQFLIQYYNGEERAKGNILERFSAQQFPDLHSELNLSSLELGDSALYFCASSAPGLVNTGELFFGEGSRLTVL.

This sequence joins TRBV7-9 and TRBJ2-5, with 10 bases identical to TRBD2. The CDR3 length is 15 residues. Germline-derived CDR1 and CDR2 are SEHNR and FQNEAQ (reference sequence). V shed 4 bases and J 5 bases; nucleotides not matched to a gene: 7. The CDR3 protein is CASSSYTSGVETQYF. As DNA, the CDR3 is TGTGCCAGCAGCTCCTACACTAGCGGGGTTGAGACCCAGTACTTC. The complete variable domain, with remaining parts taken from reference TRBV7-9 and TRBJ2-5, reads DTGVSQNPRHKITKRGQNVTFRCDPISEHNRLYWYRQTLGQGPEFLTYFQNEAQLEKSRLLSDRFSAERPKGSFSTLEIQRTEQGDSAMYLCASSSYTSGVETQYFGPGTRLLVL.

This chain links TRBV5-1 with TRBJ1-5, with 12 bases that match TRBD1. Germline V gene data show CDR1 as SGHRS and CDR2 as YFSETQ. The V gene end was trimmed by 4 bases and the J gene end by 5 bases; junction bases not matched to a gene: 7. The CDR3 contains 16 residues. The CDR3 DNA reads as TGCGCCAGCAGCCCCGGAGGGACAGGGGGCGATCAGCCCCAGCATTTT. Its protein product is CASSPGGTGGDQPQHF.

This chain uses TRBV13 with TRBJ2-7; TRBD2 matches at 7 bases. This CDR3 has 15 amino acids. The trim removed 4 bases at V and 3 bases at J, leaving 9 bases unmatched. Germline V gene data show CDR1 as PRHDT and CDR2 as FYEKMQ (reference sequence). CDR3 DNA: TGTGCCAGCAGCTCGGTAGTGGGGGGGAACTACGAGCAGTACTTC. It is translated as CASSSVVGGNYEQYF.

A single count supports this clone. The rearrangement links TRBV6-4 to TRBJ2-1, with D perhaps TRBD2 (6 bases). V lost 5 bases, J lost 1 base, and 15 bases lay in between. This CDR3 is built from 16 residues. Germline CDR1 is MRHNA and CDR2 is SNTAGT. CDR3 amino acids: CASSPRGTSSYNEQFF. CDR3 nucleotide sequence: TGTGCCAGCAGTCCCCGTGGGACTTCTTCCTACAATGAGCAGTTCTTC.

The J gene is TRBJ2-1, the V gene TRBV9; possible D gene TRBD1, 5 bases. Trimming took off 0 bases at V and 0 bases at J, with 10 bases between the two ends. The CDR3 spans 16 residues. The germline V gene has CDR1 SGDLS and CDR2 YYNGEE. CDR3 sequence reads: CASSVEGVDSYNEQFF. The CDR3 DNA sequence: TGTGCCAGCAGCGTAGAAGGGGTAGACTCCTACAATGAGCAGTTCTTC.

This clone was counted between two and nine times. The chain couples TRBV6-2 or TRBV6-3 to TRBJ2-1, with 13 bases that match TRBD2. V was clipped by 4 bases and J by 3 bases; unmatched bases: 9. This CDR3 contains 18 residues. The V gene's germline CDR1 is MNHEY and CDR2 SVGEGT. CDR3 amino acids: CASSSRTSGGLHYNEQFF. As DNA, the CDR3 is TGTGCCAGCAGTTCCAGGACTAGCGGGGGACTCCACTACAATGAGCAGTTCTTC.

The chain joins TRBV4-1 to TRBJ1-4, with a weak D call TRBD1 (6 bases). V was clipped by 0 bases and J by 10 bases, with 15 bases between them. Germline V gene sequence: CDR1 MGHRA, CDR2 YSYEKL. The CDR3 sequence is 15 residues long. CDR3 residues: CASSQEDQGRGKLFF. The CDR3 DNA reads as TGCGCCAGCAGCCAAGAGGATCAGGGGAGGGGAAAACTGTTTTTT.

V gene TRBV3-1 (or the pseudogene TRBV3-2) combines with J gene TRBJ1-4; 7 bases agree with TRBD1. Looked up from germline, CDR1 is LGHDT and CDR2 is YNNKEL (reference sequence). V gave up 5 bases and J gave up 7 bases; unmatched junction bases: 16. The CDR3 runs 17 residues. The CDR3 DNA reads TGTGCCAGCAGCGGGCGAGCGCGAGGTGACAGGGTTGAAAAACTGTTTTTT. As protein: CASSGRARGDRVEKLFF.

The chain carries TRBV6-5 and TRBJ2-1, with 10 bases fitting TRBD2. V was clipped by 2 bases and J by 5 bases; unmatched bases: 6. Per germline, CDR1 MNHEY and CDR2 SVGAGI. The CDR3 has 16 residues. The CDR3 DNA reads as TGTGCCAGCAGTTACCCCCAGCGGGGGGGGAACAATGAGCAGTTCTTC. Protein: CASSYPQRGGNNEQFF.

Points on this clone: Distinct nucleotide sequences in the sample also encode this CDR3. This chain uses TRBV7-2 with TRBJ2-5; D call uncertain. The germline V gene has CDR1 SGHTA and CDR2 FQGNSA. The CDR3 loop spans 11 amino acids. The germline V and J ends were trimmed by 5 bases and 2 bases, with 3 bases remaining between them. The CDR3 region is CASSLQETQYF. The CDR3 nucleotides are TGTGCCAGCAGCCTTCAAGAGACCCAGTACTTC.

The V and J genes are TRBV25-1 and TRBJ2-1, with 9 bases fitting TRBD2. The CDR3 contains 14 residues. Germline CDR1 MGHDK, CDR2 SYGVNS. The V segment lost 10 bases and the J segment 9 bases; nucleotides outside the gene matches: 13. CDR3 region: CATQINSGSTEQFF. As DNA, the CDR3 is TGTGCCACCCAGATTAATAGCGGGAGTACTGAGCAGTTCTTC.

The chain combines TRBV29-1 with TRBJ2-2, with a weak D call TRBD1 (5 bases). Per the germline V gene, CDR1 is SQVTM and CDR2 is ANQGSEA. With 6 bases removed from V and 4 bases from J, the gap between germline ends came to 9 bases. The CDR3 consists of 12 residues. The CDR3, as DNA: TGCAGCGTGCCTAGGGGCACCGGGGAGCTGTTTTTT. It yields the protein CSVPRGTGELFF.

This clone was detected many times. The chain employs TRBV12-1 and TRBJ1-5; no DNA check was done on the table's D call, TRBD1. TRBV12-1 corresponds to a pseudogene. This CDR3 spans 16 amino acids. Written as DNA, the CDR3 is TGTGCCAGCAGCTCCCCCAGGGGGCCATCCTATCAGCCCCAGCATTTT. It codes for CASSSPRGPSYQPQHF.

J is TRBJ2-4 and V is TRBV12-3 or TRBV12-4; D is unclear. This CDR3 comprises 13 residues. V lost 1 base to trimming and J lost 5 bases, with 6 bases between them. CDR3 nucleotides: TGTGCCAGCAGTTTAGGGGCCCAAAACATTCAGTACTTC. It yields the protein CASSLGAQNIQYF.

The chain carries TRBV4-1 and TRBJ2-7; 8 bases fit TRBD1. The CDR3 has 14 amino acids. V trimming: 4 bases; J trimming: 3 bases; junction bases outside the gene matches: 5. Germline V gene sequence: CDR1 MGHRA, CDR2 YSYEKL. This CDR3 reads CASSPGQADYEQYF. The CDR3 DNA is TGCGCCAGCAGCCCGGGACAGGCCGACTACGAGCAGTACTTC.

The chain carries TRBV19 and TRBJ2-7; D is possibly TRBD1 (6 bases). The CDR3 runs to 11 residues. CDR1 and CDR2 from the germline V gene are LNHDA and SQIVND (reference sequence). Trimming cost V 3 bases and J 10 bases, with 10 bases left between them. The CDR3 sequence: CASSIRTVQYV. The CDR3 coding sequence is TGTGCCAGTAGTATCAGGACAGTACAGTACGTC.

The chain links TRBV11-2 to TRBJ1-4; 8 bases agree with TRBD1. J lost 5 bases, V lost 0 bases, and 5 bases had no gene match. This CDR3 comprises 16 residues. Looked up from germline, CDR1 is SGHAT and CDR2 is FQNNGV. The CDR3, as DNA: TGTGCCAGCAGCTTAGATCTGGGACAGGCCAATGAAAAACTGTTTTTT. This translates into CASSLDLGQANEKLFF.

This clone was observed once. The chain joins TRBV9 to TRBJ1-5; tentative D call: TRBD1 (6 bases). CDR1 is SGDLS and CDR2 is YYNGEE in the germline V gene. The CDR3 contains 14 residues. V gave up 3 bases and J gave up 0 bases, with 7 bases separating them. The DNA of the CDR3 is TGTGCCAGCAGCGGGACAGATAGCAATCAGCCCCAGCATTTT. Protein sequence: CASSGTDSNQPQHF.